Following are 25 T cell receptor beta chains from one sample sequenced in a study of tumor-infiltrating lymphocytes in primary liver carcinoma. Constant-region priming of approximately 500 ng total RNA yielded TCR beta cDNA. Each TCR beta library was derived from three nested multiplex PCR rounds that employed slightly modified ARM-PCR. For roughly 11 cycles apiece, the opening two PCR rounds ran with TRBV1-TRBV30 forward primers and a C-beta reverse primer. One entry per CDR3 protein, called by TCRdb with MiXCR from the multiplex PCR reads. In the table there are about 180,000 distinct CDR3 sequences, roughly three fifths of which are singletons. Both blood RNA, taken from unsorted whole blood, and germline DNA were extracted. Sequencing was carried out using peripheral blood. These receptors all stem from a man in his forties with primary liver carcinoma and hepatitis B virus infection.

This clonotype occurred a few times. This chain connects TRBV6-5 to TRBJ2-4, with D perhaps matching TRBD1 (5 bases). CDR3 length: 16 residues. Trimming took off 4 bases at V and 0 bases at J, with 13 bases between the two ends. The germline V gene has CDR1 MNHEY and CDR2 SVGAGI. The CDR3 is CASSLAGSLAKNIQYF. In nucleotides, the CDR3 is TGTGCCAGCAGTTTGGCAGGGTCGCTAGCCAAAAACATTCAGTACTTC.

Points on this clonotype: This may arise from a read error, as a much more abundant clone is one base away. The genes are TRBV29-1 and TRBJ2-1; possible D gene TRBD2, 7 bases. From germline, CDR1 is SQVTM and CDR2 ANQGSEA. V gave up 8 bases and J gave up 8 bases, with 19 bases separating them. The CDR3 loop spans 13 amino acids. The CDR3 DNA reads TGCAGCATTGCAGGACCCGGGGGGCATGAGCAGTTCTTC. This sequence encodes CSIAGPGGHEQFF.

A word on this clonotype: Germline and junction disagree at one end, which may indicate a read error. The chain joins TRBV11-2 to TRBJ2-3, with TRBD2 as a possible D gene (5 bases). CDR1 is SGHAT and CDR2 is FQNNGV in the germline V gene. The CDR3 sequence is 16 residues long. The CDR3 here is CSSSLVGSRIVDTQYF. CDR3 nucleotides: TGTTCCAGCAGCTTAGTGGGGAGTAGGATAGTAGATACACAGTATTTT.

The rearrangement links TRBV6-6 to TRBJ1-6; the match to TRBD1 covers 7 bases. V dropped 9 bases and J dropped 9; count of bases not matched to a gene: 14. Germline V lookup: CDR1 MNHNY, CDR2 SVGAGI (reference sequence). This CDR3 has 15 amino acids. Here the CDR3 reads CASVDREGGSSPLHF. The CDR3 DNA follows: TGTGCCAGTGTCGACAGGGAAGGGGGAAGTTCACCCCTCCACTTT.

This clonotype has more than one count but fewer than ten. The chain carries TRBV5-1 and TRBJ1-4, with 11 bases that match TRBD1. The CDR3 sequence is 14 residues long. The junction had 2 bases not matched to a gene; V was cut back by 4 bases and J by 6 bases. The germline CDR1 and CDR2 sequences are SGHRS and YFSETQ. The CDR3, as DNA: TGCGCCAGCAGCAGGACAGGGGGCGATGAAAAACTGTTTTTT. As protein: CASSRTGGDEKLFF. Combining the CDR3 with reference TRBV5-1 and TRBJ1-4 gives the whole variable domain KAGVTQTPRYLIKTRGQQVTLSCSPISGHRSVSWYQQTPGQGLQFLFEYFSETQRNKGNFPGRFSGRQFSNSRSEMNVSTLELGDSALYLCASSRTGGDEKLFFGSGTQLSVL.

The chain recombines TRBV10-3 with TRBJ1-1; perhaps TRBD1 as D (5 bases). V lost 4 bases and J 5 bases, leaving 20 bases between the germline ends. The CDR3 is 16 residues long. CDR1 is ENHRY and CDR2 is SYGVKD in the germline V gene. The CDR3: CAISGVQSGGRTEAFF. For the CDR3, the DNA is TGTGCCATCAGTGGGGTCCAATCGGGGGGAAGAACTGAAGCTTTCTTT.

This clonotype has more than one count but fewer than ten. As DNA, the CDR3 is TGCAGCGTTGAAGAGGGTACTCAAGAGACCCAGTACTTC. It yields the protein CSVEEGTQETQYF. The rearrangement uses TRBV29-1 and TRBJ2-5, with D unclear. The CDR3 is made up of 13 amino acids. The germline V gene encodes CDR1 SQVTM and CDR2 ANQGSEA. Trimming removed 0 bases from V and 2 bases from J, with 7 bases in between.

The chain has TRBV12-3 or TRBV12-4 and TRBJ2-3; 8 bases are shared with TRBD1. This CDR3 contains 12 residues. V trimming: 6 bases; J trimming: 5 bases; junction bases outside the gene matches: 1. The CDR3 bases are TGTGCCAGCAGGACAGGGGAAGATACGCAGTATTTT. This encodes CASRTGEDTQYF.

The chain recombines TRBV5-6 with TRBJ1-1, with a weak D call TRBD1 (6 bases). The V and J ends lost 4 bases and 1 base respectively, with 11 bases between them. This CDR3 contains 14 residues. From germline, CDR1 is SGHDT and CDR2 YYEEEE. CDR3 residues: CASSPLTGNTEAFF. The CDR3 region has the DNA TGTGCCAGCAGCCCACTGACAGGGAACACTGAAGCTTTCTTT.

Turning to this clonotype: Possible read error: a much larger clone is one base away. V usage is TRBV11-2 and J usage is TRBJ2-5, with a tentative D call TRBD1 (6 bases). Germline-derived CDR1 and CDR2 are SGHAT and FQNNGV. V lost 5 bases, J lost 5 bases, and 18 bases lay in between. The CDR3 is 15 residues long. CDR3 DNA sequence: TGTGCCAGCAGCCGAGGGGGTGAGGTAGAGGAGACCCAGTACTTC. Its translation is CASSRGGEVEETQYF.

This chain uses TRBV5-5 with TRBJ2-2; 7 nucleotides match TRBD2. The CDR3 is 13 residues long. Germline V CDR1 and CDR2: SGHKS, YYEKEE (reference sequence). J was trimmed by 7 bases and V by 7 bases; bases with no gene match: 7. CDR3 amino acids: CASCSGGIGELFF. For the CDR3, the DNA is TGTGCCAGCTGCTCGGGGGGTATCGGGGAGCTGTTTTTT.

Turning to this clonotype: Given a much more abundant clone one base away, this may be a read error. This sequence joins TRBV10-2 and TRBJ2-3; 9 bases are shared with TRBD2. The CDR3 runs to 14 residues. Germline V gene sequence: CDR1 WSHSY, CDR2 SAAADI. The CDR3 sequence: CASSGTSDTDTKYF. The CDR3 coding sequence is TGCGCCAGCAGTGGGACTAGCGACACAGATACGAAGTATTTT.

A note on this clonotype: Lacking the conserved final phenylalanine or tryptophan, this CDR3 likely reflects a read error. The chain combines TRBV20-1 with TRBJ2-3; 10 nucleotides agree with TRBD2. V shed 2 bases, J shed 5 bases, and the junction held 4 bases outside the gene matches. The germline gives CDR1 DFQATT, CDR2 SNEGSKA (reference sequence). CDR3 length equals 14 residues. CDR3 sequence (DNA): TGCAGTGCTAGACTAGCGGGAGCGGGAGATACGCAGTATTCT. It is translated as CSARLAGAGDTQYS.

As concerns this clonotype: Since no conserved phenylalanine or tryptophan closes the CDR3, a read error is the likely cause. The V gene is TRBV4-1, the J gene TRBJ1-2; D is undetermined. Germline-derived CDR1 and CDR2 are MGHRA and YSYEKL. The V gene lost 5 bases and the J gene lost 0 bases, with 7 bases spanning the gap. There are 13 residues in the CDR3. As DNA, the CDR3 is TGCGCCAGCAGCGAGACATCTAACTATGGCTACACCTCC. Translated: CASSETSNYGYTS.

V gene TRBV6-5 combines with J gene TRBJ1-1; 8 positions agree with TRBD1. The CDR3 loop spans 12 amino acids. J lost 10 bases, V lost 5 bases, and 6 bases had no gene match. Germline CDR1 and CDR2: MNHEY and SVGAGI. CDR3 region: CASSPRGRAAFF. CDR3 nucleotide sequence: TGTGCCAGCAGTCCCAGGGGGCGCGCAGCTTTCTTT.

The CDR3 loop is CASRARGAETQYF. In DNA form, the CDR3 reads TGTGCCAGCAGGGCCAGGGGGGCCGAGACCCAGTACTTC. The chain carries TRBV2 and TRBJ2-5; tentatively, D is TRBD1 (7 bases). V was trimmed by 6 bases and J by 5 bases, leaving 13 bases between them. This CDR3 is 13 amino acids long. CDR1 and CDR2 from the germline V gene are SNHLY and FYNNEI. The full variable domain, rest sourced from reference TRBV2 and TRBJ2-5, is EPEVTQTPSHQVTQMGQEVILRCVPISNHLYFYWYRQILGQKVEFLVSFYNNEISEKSEIFDDQFSVERPDGSNFTLKIRSTKLEDSAMYFCASRARGAETQYFGPGTRLLVL.

V gene TRBV12-3 or TRBV12-4 combines with J gene TRBJ1-1; D unresolved. The CDR3 consists of 14 residues. Trimming took off 3 bases at V and 2 bases at J, with 10 bases between the two ends. CDR3 DNA: TGTGCCAGCAGTTTCAGGCCCCTAAACACTGAAGCTTTCTTT. As protein: CASSFRPLNTEAFF.

With regard to this clonotype: A junction boundary mismatches the germline segment, possibly from a read error. The genes are TRBV24-1 and TRBJ1-2; tentative D call: TRBD1 (5 bases). The CDR3 covers 16 residues. Per germline, CDR1 KGHDR and CDR2 SFDVKD. This CDR3 is CATSATGSPSEDGYTF. Here the CDR3 DNA reads TGTGCCACGAGTGCTACAGGCTCCCCCTCGGAGGATGGCTACACCTTC.

This clonotype was seen a handful of times. The rearrangement uses TRBV4-2 and TRBJ2-1, with 9 bases identical to TRBD1. Germline CDR1 is LGHNA and CDR2 is YNFKEQ. The CDR3 contains 16 residues. The ends lost 2 bases at V and 5 bases at J; junction bases unmatched: 7. CDR3 nucleotides: TGTGCCAGCAGCCAATTCTGGACAGGGGAAAACAATGAGCAGTTCTTC. Encoded protein: CASSQFWTGENNEQFF.

Details on this clonotype: Since the CDR3 does not end with the conserved phenylalanine or tryptophan, this likely comes from a read error. The CDR3 reads CAIGAGTPNTGELFI. The CDR3 nucleotides are TGTGCCATCGGGGCGGGCACTCCGAACACCGGGGAGCTGTTTATT. The chain joins TRBV10-3 to TRBJ2-2; tentatively, D is TRBD1 or TRBD2 (5 bases each). V lost 8 bases and J lost 0, with 13 bases in between. Germline V gene lookup returns CDR1 ENHRY and CDR2 SYGVKD. This CDR3 region has 15 residues.

This clonotype was counted a single time. A much larger clone sits a single nucleotide away, making a read error possible. The rearrangement uses TRBV11-2 and TRBJ1-2; the D is unclear. The germline CDR1 and CDR2 sequences are SGHAT and FQNNGV. Trimming left V 7 bases short and J 12 bases short, with 24 bases between. This CDR3 spans 14 amino acids. In DNA form, the CDR3 reads TGTGCCAGCAACCCTCGGGGAGGGAAAGACGGCCACACCTTC. Translation gives CASNPRGGKDGHTF. Full variable domain (remainder filled in from reference TRBV11-2 and TRBJ1-2): EAGVAQSPRYKIIEKRQSVAFWCNPISGHATLYWYQQILGQGPKLLIQFQNNGVVDDSQLPKDRFSAERLKGVDSTLKIQPAKLEDSAVYLCASNPRGGKDGHTFGSGTRLTVV.

On this clonotype itself: This CDR3 fails to terminate in the conserved phenylalanine or tryptophan, so it likely reflects a read error. V gene TRBV11-2 combines with J gene TRBJ2-2, with D unresolved. Trimming took 1 base from V and 10 from J, leaving 10 bases between them. Germline CDR1 is SGHAT and CDR2 is FQNNGV. The CDR3 totals 13 residues. For the CDR3, the DNA is TGTGCCAGCAGCTTAGGAGAAGTCAAGGAGCTGTTTTTA. It is translated as CASSLGEVKELFL.

V usage is TRBV30 and J usage is TRBJ1-1; D gene ambiguous. V was pared by 1 base and J by 0 bases, with 9 bases between. Germline lookup yields CDR1 GTSNPN and CDR2 SVGIG (reference sequence). The CDR3 has 14 amino acids. In DNA, the CDR3 is TGTGCCTGGAGTGATTACCCAATGAACACTGAAGCTTTCTTT. Its protein is CAWSDYPMNTEAFF.

The V gene is TRBV6-5, the J gene TRBJ2-1; a possible D gene is TRBD2 (6 bases). The CDR3 extends over 16 amino acids. Trimming cost V 2 bases and J 2 bases, with 13 bases left between them. CDR1 MNHEY and CDR2 SVGAGI come from the germline V gene. The CDR3, as DNA: TGTGCCAGCAGTTACAGGGACTCCCTCCCCTACAATGAGCAGTTCTTC. Encoded protein: CASSYRDSLPYNEQFF.

The sample holds one count of this clonotype. A junction end diverges from the germline sequence, so it may reflect a read error. This chain connects TRBV5-1 to TRBJ2-3; D gene unclear. CDR3 length equals 15 residues. The germline gives CDR1 SGHRS, CDR2 YFSETQ. DNA of the CDR3: TGCGTCAGCAGCTTGTCTCCGGGCCAGCCGGATACGCAGTATTTT. Its protein product is CVSSLSPGQPDTQYF.